Each of the 29 T cell receptor beta chains below was sequenced from the same sample in a study of T cell responses to AZD1222 COVID-19 vaccine. Generated by immunoSEQ multiplex PCR, the TCRdb table keeps only in-frame clones and is missing some. Of about 110,000 clones listed, 75% to 90% are singletons. The sample was peripheral blood, taken on day 0 of AZD1222 vaccination. Every receptor here comes from an adult in good health.

The chain recombines TRBV3-1 (or the pseudogene TRBV3-2) with TRBJ2-1; D unresolved. With 1 base removed from V and 7 bases from J, the gap between germline ends came to 5 bases. This CDR3 comprises 12 residues. CDR1 and CDR2 from the germline V gene are LGHDT and YNNKEL (reference sequence). The CDR3 nucleotides read TGTGCCAGCAGCCAAGTGGTGAATGAGCAGTTCTTC. Protein product: CASSQVVNEQFF.

This rearrangement joins TRBV18 to TRBJ2-7; the match to TRBD1 covers 10 bases. The ends lost 0 bases at V and 7 bases at J; junction bases unmatched: 6. The CDR3 covers 15 residues. Germline-derived CDR1 and CDR2 are KGHSH and LQKENI. CDR3: CASSPPGQGFEEQYF. The CDR3 DNA sequence: TGTGCCAGCTCACCACCGGGACAGGGGTTCGAGGAGCAGTACTTC.

The V call is TRBV18, the J call TRBJ1-1; the D is unclear. The CDR3 spans 13 residues. Trimming took off 6 bases at V and 0 bases at J, with 8 bases between the two ends. Germline V CDR1 and CDR2: KGHSH, LQKENI. CDR3 sequence reads: CASSETMNTEAFF. Written as DNA, the CDR3 is TGTGCCAGCTCCGAGACCATGAACACTGAAGCTTTCTTT. The full variable domain, completed using reference TRBV18 and TRBJ1-1, is NAGVMQNPRHLVRRRGQEARLRCSPMKGHSHVYWYRQLPEEGLKFMVYLQKENIIDESGMPKERFSAEFPKEGPSILRIQQVVRGDSAAYFCASSETMNTEAFFGQGTRLTVV.

The chain couples TRBV28 to TRBJ1-1; D is ambiguous. This CDR3 is 14 amino acids long. The germline gives CDR1 MDHEN, CDR2 SYDVKM. Trimming removed 5 bases at V and 1 base at J, with 11 bases between. CDR3 sequence (DNA): TGTGCCAGCAGTCCGAGGAGTAAGAACACTGAAGCTTTCTTT. This gives the protein CASSPRSKNTEAFF.

The chain joins TRBV5-5 to TRBJ2-6, with no clear D. Trimming cost V 0 bases and J 1 base, with 5 bases left between them. The V gene's germline CDR1 is SGHKS and CDR2 YYEKEE (reference sequence). This CDR3 spans 15 amino acids. This CDR3 is CASSLGGSGANVLTF. CDR3 coding DNA: TGTGCCAGCAGCTTGGGTGGTTCTGGGGCCAACGTCCTGACTTTC. Variable domain in full (rest from reference TRBV5-5 and TRBJ2-6): DAGVTQSPTHLIKTRGQQVTLRCSPISGHKSVSWYQQVLGQGPQFIFQYYEKEERGRGNFPDRFSARQFPNYSSELNVNALLLGDSALYLCASSLGGSGANVLTFGAGSRLTVL.

The rearrangement uses TRBV27 and TRBJ1-2; 9 positions match TRBD1. This CDR3 comprises 16 residues. CDR1 MNHEY and CDR2 SMNVEV come from the germline V gene (reference sequence). V dropped 3 bases and J dropped 4; count of bases not matched to a gene: 9. DNA of the CDR3: TGTGCCAGCAGTTTGACTCCGACGGACAGGGGCTATGGCTACACCTTC. Translation: CASSLTPTDRGYGYTF.

In its sample, this clone was seen a few times. The rearrangement joins TRBV28 to TRBJ1-2; D is ambiguous. V was cut by 6 bases and J by 3 bases, with 11 bases left in between. CDR1 MDHEN and CDR2 SYDVKM come from the germline V gene. The CDR3 consists of 13 residues. CDR3 sequence: CASSRPGHYGYTF. The CDR3 DNA is TGTGCCAGCAGCCGACCGGGCCACTATGGCTACACCTTC.

This clone was seen just once. This sequence joins TRBV4-3 and TRBJ2-1, with D possibly TRBD2 on 6 matching bases. Looked up from germline, CDR1 is LGHNA and CDR2 is YSLEER. The CDR3 runs 16 residues. Between the trimmed V and J ends, which lost 0 bases and 3 bases, there was a span of 12 bases. CDR3 bases: TGCGCCAGCAGCCAAGATTTCGCTAGCGACTACAATGAGCAGTTCTTC. It is translated as CASSQDFASDYNEQFF.

This clone was picked up a small number of times. The genes are TRBV14 and TRBJ1-1; D not resolved. Trimming stripped 4 bases from V and 6 bases from J, with 12 bases between. Looked up from germline, CDR1 is SGHDN and CDR2 is FVKESK. CDR3 length equals 13 residues. The CDR3 region is CASSLWTSAEAFF. The CDR3 bases are TGTGCCAGCAGCCTCTGGACGTCCGCTGAAGCTTTCTTT.

This clone was seen a single time. The chain recombines TRBV28 with TRBJ1-4, with D hard to call. CDR3 length: 15 residues. V dropped 1 base and J dropped 4 bases, with 10 bases sitting between them. The germline V gene has CDR1 MDHEN and CDR2 SYDVKM. The CDR3 DNA reads TGTGCCAGCAGTTTATCCATAGACGGTAATGAAAAACTGTTTTTT. This encodes CASSLSIDGNEKLFF.

The chain has TRBV7-9 and TRBJ2-3, with a tentative D call TRBD2 (6 bases). This CDR3 has 14 residues. V was trimmed by 6 bases and J by 4 bases, leaving 14 bases between them. The germline CDR1 and CDR2 sequences are SEHNR and FQNEAQ (reference sequence). Here the CDR3 DNA reads TGTGCCAGCAGTCGAGCTGGGGGGTCAGATACGCAGTATTTT. Residues: CASSRAGGSDTQYF.

This sequence joins TRBV3-1 (or the pseudogene TRBV3-2) and TRBJ1-2; D is unresolved. Trimming took off 4 bases at V and 4 bases at J, with 19 bases between the two ends. Germline V lookup: CDR1 LGHDT, CDR2 YNNKEL (reference sequence). The CDR3 covers 16 residues. The DNA for the CDR3 is TGTGCCAGCAGCCGCTCATGGACGGCCAACTTCTATGGCTACACCTTC. Encoded protein: CASSRSWTANFYGYTF.

The chain combines TRBV2 with TRBJ2-7; TRBD1 matches at 7 bases. Germline V CDR1 and CDR2: SNHLY, FYNNEI. Trimming removed 3 bases from V and 1 base from J; junction bases left unmatched: 12. The CDR3 length is 17 residues. The CDR3 region has the DNA TGTGCCAGCAGTGAGGAAGGTTGGGACAGCTCTTCCTACGAGCAGTACTTC. Its protein is CASSEEGWDSSSYEQYF. The variable domain in full, completed from reference TRBV2 and TRBJ2-7, reads EPEVTQTPSHQVTQMGQEVILRCVPISNHLYFYWYRQILGQKVEFLVSFYNNEISEKSEIFDDQFSVERPDGSNFTLKIRSTKLEDSAMYFCASSEEGWDSSSYEQYFGPGTRLTVT.

The chain uses TRBV3-1 (or the pseudogene TRBV3-2) and TRBJ1-4; D is unclear. V was trimmed by 1 base and J by 5 bases, leaving 11 bases between them. Germline CDR1 and CDR2: LGHDT and YNNKEL (reference sequence). This CDR3 comprises 15 residues. Written as DNA, the CDR3 is TGTGCCAGCAGCCAAGGCGGGCAGAGAAATGAAAAACTGTTTTTT. This gives the protein CASSQGGQRNEKLFF.

The V and J genes are TRBV6-5 and TRBJ2-5; no clear D. Deletions cut 2 bases from V and 2 bases from J, with 9 bases between. Per the germline V gene, CDR1 is MNHEY and CDR2 is SVGAGI. The length of the CDR3 is 14 residues. CDR3 nucleotides: TGTGCCAGCAGTTACGTGGGGTTTCAAGAGACCCAGTACTTC. It specifies CASSYVGFQETQYF.

The V gene is TRBV28, the J gene TRBJ2-2; no clear D gene. Trimming left V 2 bases short and J 2 bases short, with 12 bases between. The CDR3 runs to 16 residues. CDR1 is MDHEN, CDR2 SYDVKM, per germline. The CDR3 DNA sequence: TGTGCCAGCAGTTTAGGATGGGGAACCAACACCGGGGAGCTGTTTTTT. Its translation: CASSLGWGTNTGELFF.

The J gene is TRBJ1-6, the V gene TRBV28; TRBD1 aligns across 8 bases. The CDR3 runs 16 residues. V trimming: 6 bases; J trimming: 7 bases; junction bases outside the gene matches: 11. Germline lookup yields CDR1 MDHEN and CDR2 SYDVKM. The CDR3 sequence is CASRNSGQGSNSPLHF. The CDR3 DNA is TGTGCCAGCAGAAACTCCGGACAGGGCTCCAATTCACCCCTCCACTTT.

This clone was seen just once. In DNA form, the CDR3 reads TGCGCCAGCAGCACCGGGGGCTCTGGAAACACCATATATTTT. Protein sequence: CASSTGGSGNTIYF. This sequence joins TRBV10-1 and TRBJ1-3, with D possibly TRBD1 on 5 matching bases. The CDR3 is 14 residues long. V shed 6 bases and J shed 0 bases, with 9 bases lying between them. Per the germline V gene, CDR1 is WNHNN and CDR2 is SYGVQD (reference sequence).

V usage is TRBV21-1 and J usage is TRBJ2-3; the listed D gene, TRBD2, was not tested against the DNA. TRBV21-1 is recorded as a pseudogene. The CDR3 runs to 16 residues. For the CDR3, the DNA is TGTGCCAGCAGCTTCTCCCTCCAAACCCCTAGCGGGGAGTGTGATTTT. It encodes CASSFSLQTPSGECDF.

V gene TRBV18 combines with J gene TRBJ2-3, with D possibly called TRBD1 or TRBD2 (5 bases each). The V end lost 3 bases, the J end lost 1 base, and 11 bases lay between the germline ends. This CDR3 has 15 amino acids. Per the germline V gene, CDR1 is KGHSH and CDR2 is LQKENI. This CDR3 reads CASSPFGGGTDTQYF. As DNA, the CDR3 is TGTGCCAGCTCACCCTTTGGGGGAGGCACAGATACGCAGTATTTT.

The chain employs TRBV5-6 and TRBJ1-3; D unresolved. The CDR3 sequence is 17 residues long. V shed 2 bases and J shed 4 bases, with 19 bases lying between them. Germline V gene sequence: CDR1 SGHDT, CDR2 YYEEEE. The CDR3 coding sequence is TGTGCCAGCAGCTTTCTCGCCGGACGGTCTCGGGGAAACACCATATATTTT. This translates into CASSFLAGRSRGNTIYF.

The rearrangement uses TRBV7-2 and TRBJ1-2; D is uncertain. From germline, CDR1 is SGHTA and CDR2 FQGNSA. The CDR3 has 12 residues. Trimming pared 2 bases from V and 8 bases from J, leaving 9 bases between. CDR3 nucleotides: TGTGCCAGCAGCTTAAGGCTGGGGGGCTACACCTTC. This gives the protein CASSLRLGGYTF.

The V and J genes are TRBV28 and TRBJ2-2; D possibly corresponds to TRBD1 (6 bases). CDR1 is MDHEN and CDR2 is SYDVKM in the germline V gene. The CDR3 contains 16 residues. V lost 5 bases and J lost 9, with 22 bases in between. CDR3 DNA sequence: TGTGCCAGCAGTACCTCCGGACAGTGGAAGTACAGGGAGCTGTTTTTT. Protein product: CASSTSGQWKYRELFF.

V usage is TRBV30 and J usage is TRBJ1-1; TRBD1 is a possible D gene (6 bases). CDR3 length: 17 amino acids. The germline CDR1 and CDR2 sequences are GTSNPN and SVGIG (reference sequence). V lost 4 bases and J 3 bases, leaving 24 bases between the germline ends. DNA for the CDR3: TGTGCCTGGACAAAAACAGGGAATCCGATCGGGGACACTGAAGCTTTCTTT. This sequence encodes CAWTKTGNPIGDTEAFF.

The chain employs TRBV12-3 or TRBV12-4 and TRBJ2-1, with D maybe TRBD2 (7 bases). This CDR3 is 12 amino acids long. V lost 5 bases to trimming and J lost 12 bases, with 14 bases between them. The CDR3, as DNA: TGTGCCAGCAGTCAGCGGGACACACTGCAGTTCTTC. This codes for CASSQRDTLQFF.

The gene calls are TRBV7-9 and TRBJ2-3; 8 nucleotides line up with TRBD2. CDR1 and CDR2 from the germline V gene are SEHNR and FQNEAQ (reference sequence). Unmatched junction bases numbered 9, after V lost 1 base and J lost 6 bases. This CDR3 spans 16 amino acids. In nucleotides, the CDR3 is TGTGCCAGCAGCTTAGGGGCTTCGGGGGGGTTTGATACGCAGTATTTT. This sequence encodes CASSLGASGGFDTQYF.

The chain is built from TRBV18 and TRBJ1-2; D is ambiguous. Trimming pared 1 base from V and 2 bases from J, leaving 8 bases between. This CDR3 is built from 14 residues. Germline CDR1 and CDR2: KGHSH and LQKENI. As DNA, the CDR3 is TGTGCCAGCTCACCACAGGGCGCGAACTATGGCTACACCTTC. Its translation: CASSPQGANYGYTF.

The chain is built from TRBV28 and TRBJ2-2; 10 nucleotides match TRBD2. CDR1 MDHEN and CDR2 SYDVKM come from the germline V gene. This CDR3 is built from 17 residues. The junction had 4 bases not matched to a gene; V was cut back by 3 bases and J by 0 bases. CDR3 nucleotides: TGTGCCAGCAGTTTTATAGGACTAGCGGCGAACACCGGGGAGCTGTTTTTT. As protein: CASSFIGLAANTGELFF.

V gene TRBV2 combines with J gene TRBJ1-6; maybe TRBD1 (5 bases). The V gene lost 6 bases and the J gene lost 10 bases, with 16 bases spanning the gap. The CDR3 is made up of 14 amino acids. Germline CDR1 is SNHLY and CDR2 is FYNNEI. The CDR3 spells CASRLGPGSSPLHF. The CDR3 coding sequence is TGTGCCAGCAGACTGGGACCTGGGAGCTCACCCCTCCACTTT.